A selection of T cell receptor beta chains follows, all from one sample in a study of radiotherapy plus CTLA-4 blockade in lung cancer. Repertoires were generated with immunoSEQ multiplex PCR, while TCRdb's copy carries only in-frame clones and drops some. Of around 130,000 clones detected, about nine tenths appear once; the ten largest clones hold roughly 6.9%. Material: peripheral blood, obtained from a patient treated with radiotherapy plus ipilimumab. These receptors were collected from a human donor with non-small cell lung cancer that progressed on radiotherapy plus ipilimumab. Each CDR3 is given with its conserved first and last residue. D genes are given only for firm matches. Clone size is given for some rows only: seen once, a few or many times, or a class if the clone is expanded.

v_gene	len	d_gene	j_gene	abundance	CDR3nt	CDR3aa
TRBV2	15	NA	TRBJ2-1	NA	TGTGCCAGCAGTGTGGGGGGCACCTCGGTGAATGAGCAGTTCTTC	CASSVGGTSVNEQFF
TRBV19	16	NA	TRBJ1-1	once	TGTGCCAGTACCCTCGGGGTTTCGACGACTATCTTTGAAGCTTTCTTT	CASTLGVSTTIFEAFF
TRBV15	15	TRBD1	TRBJ1-5	once	TGTGCCACCAGCGGGGGACAGGGATCCAATCAGCCCCAGCATTTT	CATSGGQGSNQPQHF
TRBV7-3	16	NA	TRBJ2-1	NA	TGTGCCAGCAGCTTCTTTCCGGCGGCCTCCTACAATGAGCAGTTCTTC	CASSFFPAASYNEQFF
TRBV20-1	10	NA	TRBJ2-1	NA	TGCAGTGTCAGCCGCAATGAGCAGTTCTTC	CSVSRNEQFF
TRBV10-3	13	NA	TRBJ1-1	NA	TGTGCCACCCTTTTGCGGTGGGGCACTGAAGCTTTCTTT	CATLLRWGTEAFF
TRBV5-1	13	NA	TRBJ1-1	NA	TGCGCCAGCAGCTTGGCGAGGCACACTGAAGCTTTCTTT	CASSLARHTEAFF
TRBV6-5	16	NA	TRBJ2-1	NA	TGTGCCAGCAGTTACACTCTGGGGGCGTCCTACAATGAGCAGTTCTTC	CASSYTLGASYNEQFF
TRBV6-5	12	NA	TRBJ1-2	once	TGTGCCAGCAGTGATCTATTAACGGGCTACACCTTC	CASSDLLTGYTF
TRBV5-1	12	NA	TRBJ2-5	NA	TGCGCCAGCAGCTTGGAGGGGGAGACTCAGTACTTC	CASSLEGETQYF
TRBV10-3	15	TRBD1	TRBJ2-2	NA	TGTGCCATCAGTGGTCAGACAGGGGGAACCGGGGAGCTGTTTTTT	CAISGQTGGTGELFF
TRBV11-2	12	NA	TRBJ2-7	NA	TGTGCCAGCAGCTTGTCAACCTACGAGCAGTACTTC	CASSLSTYEQYF
TRBV2	13	NA	TRBJ1-5	NA	TGTGCCAGCAGCGATACAGGGCATCAGCCCCAGCATTTT	CASSDTGHQPQHF
TRBV5-4	14	NA	TRBJ2-7	NA	TGTGCCAGCAGCTTGGAAACAGACCCCTCGGGGCAGTACTTC	CASSLETDPSGQYF
TRBV6-5	15	NA	TRBJ1-2	few	TGTGCCAGCAGTTACTCGTGGGGGAGCGACTATGGCTACACCTTC	CASSYSWGSDYGYTF
TRBV5-1	14	NA	TRBJ2-2	NA	TGCGCCAGCAGCGGACAAGTCGACACCGGGGAGCTGTTTTTT	CASSGQVDTGELFF
TRBV5-1	14	TRBD1	TRBJ1-2	NA	TGCGCCAGCACTGAGGGGGCGCAAAGGGATGGCTACACCTTC	CASTEGAQRDGYTF
TRBV5-1	19	NA	TRBJ2-3	NA	TGCGCCAGCAGCTTGGTAGGGGGAGTGGGGCGGAGGAGCACAGATACGCAGTATTTT	CASSLVGGVGRRSTDTQYF
TRBV15	18	TRBD2	TRBJ2-5	NA	TGTGCCACCAGCAGAGATGGACTAGCGGGAGCCCTGGGGGAGACCCAGTACTTC	CATSRDGLAGALGETQYF
TRBV11-3	16	TRBD1	TRBJ2-1	NA	TGTGCCAGCAGCCCTGGGACAGCGAAACCCTACAATGAGCAGTTCTTC	CASSPGTAKPYNEQFF
TRBV9	13	NA	TRBJ2-7	NA	TGTGCCAGCAGCCCCTTTGGACCCTACGAGCAGTACTTC	CASSPFGPYEQYF
TRBV19	17	TRBD1	TRBJ2-6	NA	TGTGCCAGTAGTGACACCTACAGGGGCTCTGGGGCCAACGTCCTGACTTTC	CASSDTYRGSGANVLTF
TRBV5-1	16	NA	TRBJ2-5	NA	TGCGCCAGCAGCTTGCCGGAACCAGGGGTTTGGGAGACCCAGTACTTC	CASSLPEPGVWETQYF
TRBV5-1	17	TRBD2	TRBJ2-3	NA	TGCGCCAGCAACGGGGGTAGCGGGAGGGTCAGCACAGATACGCAGTATTTT	CASNGGSGRVSTDTQYF
TRBV7-9	15	TRBD2	TRBJ2-3	NA	TGTGCCAGCAGCTTAGTGGCGGGGGTCACAGATACGCAGTATTTT	CASSLVAGVTDTQYF
TRBV27	15	TRBD2	TRBJ2-5	once	TGTGCCAGCAGTTCTCGAGCGGGAGGGCCGGAGACCCAGTACTTC	CASSSRAGGPETQYF
TRBV2	14	NA	TRBJ2-2	NA	TGTGCCAGCAGTGAGGTTAAAGGTCCCGGGGAGCTGTTTTTT	CASSEVKGPGELFF
TRBV19	17	TRBD1	TRBJ1-1	NA	TGTGCCAGTATGACTAAGACAGGGGCGAACGTGAACACTGAAGCTTTCTTT	CASMTKTGANVNTEAFF
TRBV10-3	15	TRBD1	TRBJ2-2	once	TGTGCCATCAGTGAGGTTACAGGGGACGCCGGGGAGCTGTTTTTT	CAISEVTGDAGELFF
TRBV5-1	11	NA	TRBJ2-3	once	TGCGCCAGCAGCTTGGTAAATACGCAGTATTTT	CASSLVNTQYF
TRBV18	13	NA	TRBJ2-7	NA	TGTGCCAGCTCACGGGACAACGCCTACGAGCAGTACTTC	CASSRDNAYEQYF
TRBV6-1	15	NA	TRBJ2-7	NA	TGTGCCAGCGGAGCACTGCGGGCAGCCTCCTACGAGCAGTACTTC	CASGALRAASYEQYF
TRBV5-1	18	NA	TRBJ1-4	NA	TGCGCCAGCAGCTTGCCCGGGACACTTGGGGCGGCTAATGAAAAACTGTTTTTT	CASSLPGTLGAANEKLFF
TRBV18	17	TRBD2	TRBJ2-3	NA	TGTGCCAGCTCACCCCTGGGAGTAGCGGGGCTCACAGATACGCAGTATTTT	CASSPLGVAGLTDTQYF
TRBV4-1	14	NA	TRBJ1-5	NA	TGCGCCAGCAGCCAGAATACAGGGAATCAGCCCCAGCATTTT	CASSQNTGNQPQHF
TRBV19	17	TRBD2	TRBJ2-2	NA	TGTGCCAGTAGTATGTTCAAGCGGGAGGCCGACACCGGGGAGCTGTTTTTT	CASSMFKREADTGELFF
TRBV7-9	11	NA	TRBJ2-5	NA	TGTGCCAGCGGGGCGTCGGAGACCCAGTACTTC	CASGASETQYF
TRBV18	16	TRBD2	TRBJ2-7	NA	TGTGCCAGCTCACCTCTAGCGGGAGAAGTTAGGAACGAGCAGTACTTC	CASSPLAGEVRNEQYF
TRBV7-9	16	NA	TRBJ1-4	few	TGTGCCAGCAGCGTACTGCGGAGCCCAACTAATGAAAAACTGTTTTTT	CASSVLRSPTNEKLFF
TRBV9	16	NA	TRBJ1-2	NA	TGTGCCAGCAGCGTAGGATCCCGGGGAAGGGGCTATGGCTACACCTTC	CASSVGSRGRGYGYTF
TRBV9	17	TRBD2	TRBJ2-3	NA	TGTGCCAGCAGCGTAGGGGTGACTAGCGGGAGCACAGATACGCAGTATTTT	CASSVGVTSGSTDTQYF
TRBV19	15	NA	TRBJ2-1	once	TGTGCCAGTAGGATGAAACAGGCGTGGAACAATGAGCAGTTCTTC	CASRMKQAWNNEQFF
TRBV2	17	NA	TRBJ2-3	NA	TGTGCCAGCAGTGATACTTACTGGGGGAAGAGCACAGATACGCAGTATTTT	CASSDTYWGKSTDTQYF
TRBV9	14	NA	TRBJ2-1	NA	TGTGCCAGCAGCGAGAGGGGGGAGTTCGATGAGCAGTTCTTC	CASSERGEFDEQFF
TRBV5-1	15	TRBD2	TRBJ2-7	NA	TGCGCCAGCTCCCAATCTAGCGGGGGAGGGGGCGAGCAGTACTTC	CASSQSSGGGGEQYF